Sequencing of this T cell receptor (beta chain) was carried out in a study of T cells in Graves' hyperthyroidism and ophthalmopathy (dated by TCRdb to between 2017 and 2020). Concerning the study at large: Peripheral blood was sampled at the time of initial diagnosis, prior to any treatment. An independent validation cohort of under 20 hyperthyroidism patients and 17 patients who later progressed to ophthalmopathy tested prospective prediction of ophthalmopathy. Following sampling, methimazole starting at 30 mg daily was given to hyperthyroidism patients, and high-dose intravenous methylprednisolone was given to ophthalmopathy patients. The approximately 98 discovery patients were randomly divided into training and test sets at a 7:3 ratio. A discovery cohort of approximately 97 patients, 43 with Graves' ophthalmopathy and approximately 57 with stable Graves' hyperthyroidism, was used to find distinguishing TCR V-J signatures. Thyroid tissue and blood T-cell repertoires from six or seven Graves' hyperthyroidism patients were also compared in the study. The paper reports TCR Vbeta CDR3 sequencing of some 140 peripheral blood samples: around 45 ophthalmopathy, over 70 hyperthyroidism and approximately 17 progressor patients.

Ophthalmopathy patients had moderately to severely active disease, Clinical Activity Score of at least 3, NOSPECS grade of at least 4, and duration under 3 months. Patients with uncontrolled infections, other autoimmune diseases, pregnancy or lactation were excluded. Diagnoses were established on the basis of clinical symptoms, serum thyroxine and TRAb, thyroid ultrasound, and orbital computed tomography. PBMCs were separated from over 9 ml of fresh peripheral blood using Ficoll-Paque density gradient centrifugation. Trizol reagent was used to extract total RNA, and RNA quality was then checked on an Agilent 2100 Bioanalyzer. Points the paper makes about the study in general: Sample size was not statistically predetermined, and blinding of investigators to group allocation was not performed. Most expanded thyroid clonotypes (frequency above 0.001) were also detected in blood, a finding suggesting that blood repertoires may reflect thyroid immune responses. In cross-validation, a model built on a 13 V-J signature told ophthalmopathy apart from stable hyperthyroidism with over 85% sensitivity and 81% to 82% specificity, and in testing the same model reached 80%/75%. In validation, the model predicted progression to ophthalmopathy with 65% to 71% sensitivity and 72% to 85% specificity, a median of about six months before onset.

For this clonotype: Its antigen remains unidentified. Base quality data are lacking; no much larger clone is found one base away.

TCR beta CDR3 regions were amplified from RNA transcripts. The first round of RT-PCR for the TCR CDR3 was performed with the HTBI primer set and the Qiagen OneStep RT-PCR kit. A second multiplex PCR round built the libraries, followed by size selection and purification. Paired-end sequencing of the libraries was performed with 100 bp reads on an Illumina HiSeq2000. As for how the authors treated the data: SOAPnuke was used to process the raw data, with reads discarded if the reads contained adapters or uncalled bases, had a mean Phred below 15, or lacked an exact constant-primer or identifier match. COPE v1.2.5 was used to merge high-quality paired reads, and clonotypes were defined as unique nucleotide sequences. MiTCR v1.1 was used to align clonotypes to the IMGT TRBV, TRBD and TRBJ reference segments. Only V-J combinations with frequency above 0.0001, covering about 99% of repertoires, were analysed. The TCS score was defined as F50 (clonal expansion) divided by E x V (chaos), with BLOSUM62-based TCRdist calculated between CDR3 peptides within each V-J. Welch's t-statistics and random forest reduced 450 to 600 V-J features to 13, which were used in a naive Bayes classifier (R e1071). In-frame beta chains were kept once TCRdb had trimmed the public reads at Q25 with fastp and called clones with MiXCR. Rows with one shared CDR3 protein collapse into an entry with the most common genes and DNA. What appears here as the V and J calls and clone size reflects TCRdb's work, not the paper's. The sample contains around 350,000 distinct CDR3 sequences, 13% to 15% of them found a single time. Together, the top ten hold 15% to 20% of the sample.

The CDR1 and CDR2 encoded by the germline V gene are SGDLS and YYNGEE. V is shortened by 6 bases, J by 2 bases, and the region joining them spans 13 bases. From cysteine to phenylalanine, the CDR3 is 14 amino acids long. Kept here is only the CDR3 DNA, which spans 42 bases and is read in frame from base 1. The sample taken for sequencing was blood. The chain couples TRBV9 to TRBJ2-3; the D element might be TRBD1 or TRBD2, as each aligns at 5 bases. The TCR originated in a woman in her sixties or seventies with Graves' ophthalmopathy. DNA sequence: TGTGCCAGCACCCCCGGGACGGACACAGATACGCAGTATTTT. Translated, this gives CASTPGTDTDTQYF.